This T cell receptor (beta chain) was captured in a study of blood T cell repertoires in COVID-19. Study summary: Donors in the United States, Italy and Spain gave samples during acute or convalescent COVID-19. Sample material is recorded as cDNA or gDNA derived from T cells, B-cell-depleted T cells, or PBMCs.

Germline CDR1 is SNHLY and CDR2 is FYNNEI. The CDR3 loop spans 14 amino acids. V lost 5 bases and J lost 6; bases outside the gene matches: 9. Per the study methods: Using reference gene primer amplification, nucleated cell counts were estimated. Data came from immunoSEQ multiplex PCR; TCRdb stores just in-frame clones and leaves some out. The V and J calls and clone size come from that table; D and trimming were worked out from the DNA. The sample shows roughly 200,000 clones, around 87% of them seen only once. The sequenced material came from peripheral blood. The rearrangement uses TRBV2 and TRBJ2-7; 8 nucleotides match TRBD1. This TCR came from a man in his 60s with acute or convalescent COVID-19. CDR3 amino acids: CASSRVTGASEQYF. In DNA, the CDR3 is TGTGCCAGCAGTAGGGTGACAGGGGCTAGCGAGCAGTACTTC.